The 30 T cell receptor beta chains reported below all come from one sample, sequenced in a study of blood T cells in healthy people across ages. The second PCR ran roughly 7 to 12 cycles with a sample-barcoded 5' primer and J-beta primers. Each CDR3 protein gets one entry after TCRdb re-called the 5' RACE reads with MiXCR. The sample lists 700,000 or so distinct CDR3 sequences, 40% to 45% occurring once. The material sequenced was blood. These receptors all stem from a man older than 75 in good health.

The gene calls are TRBV20-1 and TRBJ2-2; 8 bases line up with TRBD1. The junction had 7 bases not matched to a gene; V was cut back by 3 bases and J by 4 bases. The length of the CDR3 is 15 residues. Germline V gene data show CDR1 as DFQATT and CDR2 as SNEGSKA (reference sequence). The CDR3 protein is CSARGQGAFTGELFF. CDR3 coding DNA: TGCAGTGCTAGGGGCCAGGGGGCTTTCACCGGGGAGCTGTTTTTT.

This clonotype occurred many times. CDR3 nucleotide sequence: TGCGCCAGCAGCTGGGACCGAGGCTCTGGGGCCAACGTCCTGACTTTC. Translation gives CASSWDRGSGANVLTF. The J gene is TRBJ2-6, the V gene TRBV4-3; D is possibly TRBD1 or TRBD2 (5 bases each). V was pared by 5 bases and J by 0 bases, with 11 bases between. The CDR3 is 16 residues long. Germline V lookup: CDR1 LGHNA, CDR2 YSLEER.

This clonotype was seen many times. The V call is TRBV12-5, the J call TRBJ2-7; the D is unclear. With 1 base removed from V and 6 bases from J, the gap between germline ends came to 16 bases. The CDR3 loop spans 15 amino acids. Germline CDR1 LGHNT, CDR2 FRNRAP. The chain's CDR3 is CASGLGVVGSGEQYF. CDR3 nucleotide sequence: TGTGCTAGTGGTTTGGGAGTCGTGGGGTCTGGCGAGCAGTACTTC.

The V and J genes are TRBV27 and TRBJ2-1; 10 nucleotides match TRBD2. The J call may be in error: the DNA end matches TRBJ2-7 better. The CDR3 length is 16 residues. Per germline, CDR1 MNHEY and CDR2 SMNVEV (reference sequence). The CDR3 sequence is CASSFPAGGAYNEQYF. CDR3 bases: TGTGCCAGCAGTTTCCCAGCGGGAGGGGCCTACAATGAGCAGTACTTC.

V usage is TRBV28 and J usage is TRBJ2-1; tentatively, D is TRBD1 or TRBD2 (5 bases each). The V gene lost 7 bases and the J gene lost 8 bases, with 21 bases spanning the gap. Germline V CDR1 and CDR2: MDHEN, SYDVKM. This CDR3 has 15 amino acids. CDR3 nucleotides: TGTGCCAGCACTCCAGGTGACTCCCGGGACGATGAGCAGTTCTTC. It specifies CASTPGDSRDDEQFF.

The chain couples TRBV6-2 or TRBV6-3 to TRBJ2-1; no clear D. In germline, CDR1 is MNHEY, CDR2 SVGEGT. V lost 5 bases and J lost 3, with 11 bases in between. The CDR3 is 14 residues long. CDR3 sequence (DNA): TGTGCCAGCAGTCCACTACCAGTCTACAATGAGCAGTTCTTC. Encoded protein: CASSPLPVYNEQFF.

The table lists this clonotype with a few counts. The chain uses TRBV7-2 and TRBJ2-1, with D unclear. Trimming took off 2 bases at V and 6 bases at J, with 8 bases between the two ends. CDR1 is SGHTA and CDR2 is FQGNSA in the germline V gene. The CDR3 covers 13 residues. CDR3 in DNA: TGTGCCAGCAGCTTAAACGGCCTCAATGAGCAGTTCTTC. It translates to CASSLNGLNEQFF.

This clonotype was seen at least ten times. This chain uses TRBV21-1 with TRBJ2-5. TRBV21-1 is a known pseudogene. The CDR3 sequence is 9 residues long. The CDR3 sequence is CASKETQYF. The CDR3 coding sequence is TGTGCCAGTAAAGAGACCCAGTACTTC.

The rearrangement joins TRBV2 to TRBJ2-5; D may correspond to TRBD1 or TRBD2 (5 bases each). The CDR3 has 14 residues. Germline CDR1 is SNHLY and CDR2 is FYNNEI. V lost 4 bases and J 5 bases, leaving 14 bases between the germline ends. The CDR3: CASSAHREGETQYF. The CDR3 DNA is TGTGCCAGCAGTGCTCACCGTGAGGGGGAGACCCAGTACTTC.

This clonotype has just a few counts. The rearrangement uses TRBV5-1 and TRBJ1-4, with D tentatively TRBD1 (5 bases). V was cut by 4 bases and J by 5 bases, with 12 bases left in between. CDR1 and CDR2 (germline): SGHRS, YFSETQ. CDR3 length equals 14 residues. The chain's CDR3 is CASSTGRGNEKLFF. The DNA for the CDR3 is TGCGCCAGCAGCACGGGACGGGGGAATGAAAAACTGTTTTTT.

The gene calls are TRBV28 and TRBJ1-5, with 8 bases matching TRBD1. Germline CDR1 is MDHEN and CDR2 is SYDVKM. V shed 6 bases and J 6 bases; nucleotides not matched to a gene: 10. The length of the CDR3 is 15 residues. CDR3 coding DNA: TGTGCCAGCAGAACCGGGACAGGCCATACTCAGCCCCAGCATTTT. This gives the protein CASRTGTGHTQPQHF.

Of note for this clonotype: One junction end does not reproduce the germline sequence, and a read error may be involved. The chain joins TRBV20-1 to TRBJ2-1, with D maybe TRBD1 (5 bases). The length of the CDR3 is 15 residues. From germline, CDR1 is DFQATT and CDR2 SNEGSKA (reference sequence). CDR3 residues: CSAIGRELGNNERFF. The CDR3 DNA follows: TGCAGTGCTATCGGCAGGGAATTAGGGAACAATGAGCGGTTCTTC.

This clonotype was counted ten times or more. This chain connects TRBV12-3 or TRBV12-4 to TRBJ2-7, with 10 bases that match TRBD1. The CDR3 consists of 16 residues. V dropped 3 bases and J dropped 0; count of bases not matched to a gene: 5. CDR3 in amino acids: CASSLRDRGISYEQYF. The CDR3 bases are TGTGCCAGCAGTTTGAGGGACAGGGGCATCTCCTACGAGCAGTACTTC.

Turning to this clonotype: One base away lies a much larger clone, so this may be a sequencing read error. This rearrangement joins TRBV14 to TRBJ2-1, with 7 bases aligning to TRBD1. Germline V gene data show CDR1 as SGHDN and CDR2 as FVKESK. J was trimmed by 2 bases and V by 1 base; bases with no gene match: 5. This CDR3 contains 16 residues. The CDR3 is CASSQGDRVTYNEQFF. CDR3 sequence (DNA): TGTGCCAGCAGCCAAGGTGACAGGGTGACCTACAATGAGCAGTTCTTC.

The chain combines TRBV5-1 with TRBJ2-1, with TRBD2 matching over 9 bases. The CDR3 runs 15 residues. Germline CDR1 SGHRS, CDR2 YFSETQ. Trimming removed 3 bases from V and 6 bases from J; junction bases left unmatched: 7. CDR3 coding DNA: TGCGCCAGCAGCTCGGTACTAGCGGGCCGCAATGAGCAGTTCTTC. As protein: CASSSVLAGRNEQFF.

A note on this clonotype: A junction end diverges from the germline sequence, so it may reflect a read error. For the CDR3, the DNA is TGTGTCAGCAGCCAAGCTGGGGACAGGGAAGAGACCCAGTACTTC. Amino acid sequence: CVSSQAGDREETQYF. The V call is TRBV4-2, the J call TRBJ2-5; 9 bases match TRBD1. This CDR3 comprises 15 residues. In germline, CDR1 is LGHNA, CDR2 YNFKEQ.

Only one count was recorded for this clonotype. This CDR3 reads CASSPDRGQTQYF. For the CDR3, the DNA is TGTGCCAGCAGCCCGGATCGGGGTCAAACCCAGTACTTC. This sequence joins TRBV13 and TRBJ2-5; tentative D call: TRBD2 (5 bases). The CDR3 is made up of 13 amino acids. CDR1 is PRHDT and CDR2 is FYEKMQ in the germline V gene (reference sequence). The V gene lost 5 bases and the J gene lost 8 bases, with 15 bases spanning the gap. The entire variable domain, with the rest obtained from reference TRBV13 and TRBJ2-5, is as follows: AAGVIQSPRHLIKEKRETATLKCYPIPRHDTVYWYQQGPGQDPQFLISFYEKMQSDKGSIPDRFSAQQFSDYHSELNMSSLELGDSALYFCASSPDRGQTQYFGPGTRLLVL.

A few counts support this clonotype. V is TRBV16 and J is TRBJ2-7; 7 positions match TRBD1. V lost 5 bases, J lost 1 base, and 11 bases stayed unmatched. The germline V gene encodes CDR1 KGHSY and CDR2 FQNENV. The CDR3 is 16 residues long. CDR3 protein: CASSEWDSLSSYEQYF. The CDR3 nucleotides are TGTGCCAGCAGCGAGTGGGACAGCCTATCGTCCTACGAGCAGTACTTC.

This clonotype was seen only a few times. The genes are TRBV6-2 or TRBV6-3 and TRBJ2-5; D is possibly TRBD2 (6 bases). This CDR3 contains 13 residues. Trimming stripped 10 bases from V and 2 bases from J, with 14 bases between. CDR1 and CDR2 (germline): MNHEY, SVGEGT. CDR3 loop: CAIAGPQQETQYF. The DNA of the CDR3 is TGTGCCATCGCGGGGCCGCAGCAAGAGACCCAGTACTTC.

This clonotype was recorded many times. This sequence joins TRBV2 and TRBJ1-6; D ambiguous. In germline, CDR1 is SNHLY, CDR2 FYNNEI. The CDR3 is 13 amino acids. Trimming left V 0 bases short and J 10 bases short, with 7 bases between. The CDR3 nucleotides are TGTGCCAGCAGTGAAGCGCGAGGCTCACCCCTCCACTTT. As protein: CASSEARGSPLHF.

The table lists this clonotype with a few counts. V usage is TRBV20-1 and J usage is TRBJ1-2, with D unresolved. The CDR3 totals 13 residues. V lost 6 bases and J lost 0, with 11 bases in between. Germline CDR1 DFQATT, CDR2 SNEGSKA (reference sequence). The DNA of the CDR3 is TGCAGTGCAAACGGCCCGACTAACTATGGCTACACCTTC. This sequence encodes CSANGPTNYGYTF.

The rearrangement uses TRBV7-8 and TRBJ2-1; 9 bases fit TRBD1. Germline V gene lookup returns CDR1 SGHVS and CDR2 FQNEAQ. CDR3 length: 13 residues. The junction had 6 bases not matched to a gene; V was cut back by 6 bases and J by 9 bases. The CDR3 spells CASSSNRGREQFF. In nucleotides, the CDR3 is TGTGCCAGCAGTTCCAACAGGGGGCGTGAGCAGTTCTTC.

The chain carries TRBV12-3 or TRBV12-4 and TRBJ2-3; D ambiguous. The CDR3 has 16 amino acids. V was clipped by 6 bases and J by 2 bases, with 18 bases between them. This chain's CDR3 is CASSPLGALTTDTQYF. CDR3 DNA: TGTGCCAGCAGCCCCCTTGGCGCGCTGACCACAGATACGCAGTATTTT.

This clonotype was seen more than once but under ten times. This chain links TRBV20-1 with TRBJ2-3; no firm D call. The V and J ends lost 0 bases and 4 bases respectively, with 8 bases between them. The CDR3 covers 13 residues. Germline V gene lookup returns CDR1 DFQATT and CDR2 SNEGSKA (reference sequence). CDR3 residues: CSARDNPPDTQYF. In nucleotides, the CDR3 is TGCAGTGCTAGAGATAATCCACCAGATACGCAGTATTTT.

Regarding this clonotype: At one boundary the junction diverges from the germline segment, which might be a read error. The chain employs TRBV4-1 and TRBJ1-2, with TRBD1 as a possible D gene (5 bases). The germline V gene encodes CDR1 MGHRA and CDR2 YSYEKL. This CDR3 is built from 15 residues. The DNA for the CDR3 is TGCGCCGGCAGCCAAGATAACAGGACTCCGTATGGCTACACCTTC. Protein product: CAGSQDNRTPYGYTF.

The genes are TRBV20-1 and TRBJ2-1; TRBD2 agrees at 12 bases. This CDR3 is 16 amino acids long. V shed 2 bases, J shed 8 bases, and the junction held 10 bases outside the gene matches. The germline CDR1 and CDR2 sequences are DFQATT and SNEGSKA (reference sequence). For the CDR3, the DNA is TGCAGTGCTAGACCCCCGGGACTAGCGGGTGTCCATGAGCAGTTCTTC. It yields the protein CSARPPGLAGVHEQFF.

The rearrangement uses TRBV18 and TRBJ1-5; TRBD1 might be the D (5 bases). The CDR3 runs to 17 residues. Germline V gene data show CDR1 as KGHSH and CDR2 as LQKENI. V lost 6 bases, J lost 0 bases, and 18 bases lay in between. CDR3 region: CASSGQTLLHSNQPQHF. The CDR3 nucleotides are TGTGCCAGCTCGGGGCAGACTCTCCTCCATAGCAATCAGCCCCAGCATTTT.

This clonotype was detected only once. This rearrangement joins TRBV6-2 or TRBV6-3 to TRBJ1-6; the D is unclear. Germline CDR1 reads MNHEY; CDR2 reads SVGEGT. V was shortened by 2 bases and J by 11 bases, with 16 bases between the two germline ends. The CDR3 has 15 residues. This CDR3 reads CASSYEGAENPPLHF. The CDR3 bases are TGTGCCAGCAGTTACGAGGGAGCCGAGAATCCACCCCTCCACTTT.

The chain recombines TRBV4-2 with TRBJ2-2; 8 bases map to TRBD1. The CDR3 length is 15 residues. Germline V lookup: CDR1 LGHNA, CDR2 YNFKEQ. Unmatched junction bases numbered 4, after V lost 1 base and J lost 6 bases. CDR3 in amino acids: CASSQGGRGPGELFF. DNA of the CDR3: TGTGCCAGCAGCCAAGGCGGCAGGGGGCCCGGGGAGCTGTTTTTT.

This chain uses TRBV6-2 or TRBV6-3 with TRBJ2-1; D might be TRBD2 (5 bases). The CDR3 runs to 13 residues. V dropped 6 bases and J dropped 4 bases, with 10 bases sitting between them. Germline CDR1 is MNHEY and CDR2 is SVGEGT. For the CDR3, the DNA is TGTGCCAGCAGCTTACTAGTATACAATGAGCAGTTCTTC. This codes for CASSLLVYNEQFF.